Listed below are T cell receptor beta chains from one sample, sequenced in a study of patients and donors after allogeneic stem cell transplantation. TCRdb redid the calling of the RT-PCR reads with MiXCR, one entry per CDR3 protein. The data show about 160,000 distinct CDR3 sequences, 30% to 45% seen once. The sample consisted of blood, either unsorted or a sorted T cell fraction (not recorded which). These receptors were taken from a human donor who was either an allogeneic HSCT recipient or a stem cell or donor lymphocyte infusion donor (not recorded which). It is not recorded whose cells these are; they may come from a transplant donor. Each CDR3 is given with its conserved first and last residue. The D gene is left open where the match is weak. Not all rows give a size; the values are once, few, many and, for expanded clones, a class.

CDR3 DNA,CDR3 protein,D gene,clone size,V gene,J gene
TGTGCCAGCAGTTTCGGACCGAGCACAGATACGCAGTATTTT,CASSFGPSTDTQYF,-,few,TRBV12-3/TRBV12-4,TRBJ2-3
TGCGCCAGCAGCGACACCTTCGGCTATGGCTACACCTTC,CASSDTFGYGYTF,-,few,TRBV5-1,TRBJ1-2
TGTGCCAGCAGTGCTGAGGTGGACTATGGCTACACCTTC,CASSAEVDYGYTF,-,few,TRBV6-1,TRBJ1-2
TGCAGCGTTGGACAGGGGTTAGAGCAGTACTTC,CSVGQGLEQYF,TRBD1,few,TRBV29-1,TRBJ2-7
TGTGCCAGCAGCTTAGAGCCAGGTGGGGAGGACTATGGCTACACCTTC,CASSLEPGGEDYGYTF,-,-,TRBV7-8,TRBJ1-2
TGCAGCGTTGAGGACAGTAACTATGGCTACACCTTC,CSVEDSNYGYTF,-,many,TRBV29-1,TRBJ1-2
TGTGCCAGCAGTTCGTATTGGACAGGTTCCCTTAGCAATCAGCCCCAGCATTTT,CASSSYWTGSLSNQPQHF,TRBD1,-,TRBV6-5,TRBJ1-5
TGCGCCAGCAGTCTCACTATTCCCGGGACAGCAAATGAAAAACTGTTTTTT,CASSLTIPGTANEKLFF,TRBD1,few,TRBV5-1,TRBJ1-4
TGTGCCAGCAGTCCAACCCCTGGAGGGAATCGGGCGCAGTATTTT,CASSPTPGGNRAQYF,-,-,TRBV12-3/TRBV12-4,TRBJ2-3
TGCGCCAGCAGCCTAACCCGTTACACTGAAGCTTTCTTT,CASSLTRYTEAFF,-,-,TRBV4-3,TRBJ1-1
TGTGCCAGCACTATCGGGGGGCAAGACTATGGCTACACCTTC,CASTIGGQDYGYTF,-,-,TRBV7-3,TRBJ1-2